A selection of T cell receptor beta chains follows, all from one sample in a study of Ad26.COV2.S vaccination and SARS-CoV-2 variants. Assay used: immunoSEQ multiplex PCR; TCRdb lists only in-frame clones, some missing. This table has some 320,000 clones, roughly 86% appearing once. The sequencing here drew on peripheral blood, taken in a trial of Ad26.COV2.S vaccine versus placebo. The receptors here all came from a person between 18 and 60 years old who received the Ad26.COV2.S COVID-19 vaccine or a placebo. CDR3s include the opening cysteine and the closing phenylalanine or tryptophan. D genes are given only for firm matches. Expanded clones get a size class; other rows say once, few or many, or leave the size out.

J gene	clone size	D gene	V gene	CDR3 DNA	CDR3 protein
TRBJ1-5	.	.	TRBV6-5	TGTGCCAGCAGTTCAAGAATTAGTAGCAATCAGCCCCAGCATTTT	CASSSRISSNQPQHF
TRBJ2-2	.	.	TRBV20-1	TGCAGTGCTAGTGGAGGGGGCCCATCCGGGGAGCTGTTTTTT	CSASGGGPSGELFF
TRBJ1-2	.	.	TRBV10-3	TGTGCCATTAGTCCAGAAACACTTATTAACTATGGCTACACCTTC	CAISPETLINYGYTF
TRBJ1-6	.	.	TRBV24-1	TGTGCCATTTCCTATTCGCGTACCAATTCACCCCTCCACTTT	CAISYSRTNSPLHF
TRBJ2-5	once	.	TRBV6-1	TGTGCCAGCAGTGAACAGGGTTCACATTGGTACCAAGAGACCCAGTACTTC	CASSEQGSHWYQETQYF
TRBJ2-7	few	.	TRBV10-3	TGTGCCTCCCGGGGGCAGGTCCCCTACGAGCAGTACTTC	CASRGQVPYEQYF
TRBJ1-1	few	.	TRBV18	TGTGCCAGCTCACCACCCGTGGAGACAGAAAAAGCTTTCTTT	CASSPPVETEKAFF
TRBJ1-5	.	.	TRBV5-1	TGCGCCAGCAGCCCCGGGGCGGGCAATCAGCCCCAGCATTTT	CASSPGAGNQPQHF
TRBJ1-2	.	.	TRBV4-3	TGCGCCAGCAGCCAAGACTGGGGGGACGGCTATGGCTACACCTTC	CASSQDWGDGYGYTF
TRBJ1-5	.	.	TRBV4-1	TGCGCCAGCAGCCAAGTACGGGGTCAGCCCCAGCATTTT	CASSQVRGQPQHF
TRBJ1-6	once	.	TRBV4-2	TGTGCCAGCAGCCAAGATAAAGTTCCGAGCTCCTATAATTCACCCCTCCACTTT	CASSQDKVPSSYNSPLHF
TRBJ1-6	.	.	TRBV10-3	TGTGCCATCAGTGAAGAACCTCCTTCACCCCTCCACTTT	CAISEEPPSPLHF
TRBJ2-1	.	TRBD1	TRBV7-2	TGTGCCAGCAGCTTCGACAGGGGGCAGTTCTTC	CASSFDRGQFF
TRBJ2-1	.	.	TRBV19	TGTGCCAGTATAGGGCTAAGCGGTAGCAAGTTCAATGAGCAGTTCTTC	CASIGLSGSKFNEQFF
TRBJ1-2	.	.	TRBV30	TGTGCCTGGAGGGGAGGCGGATCAATCTATGGCTACACCTTC	CAWRGGGSIYGYTF
TRBJ2-5	.	.	TRBV5-8	TGTGCCAGCAGCCGCGACACTAGAGAGACCCAGTACTTC	CASSRDTRETQYF
TRBJ1-6	.	.	TRBV7-6	TGTGCCAGCAGCTTATACGACAGGAGCTCCTATAATTCACCCCTCCACTTT	CASSLYDRSSYNSPLHF
TRBJ1-1	.	.	TRBV2	TGTGCCAGCAGTAGGACAGAAGACACTGAAGCTTTCTTT	CASSRTEDTEAFF
TRBJ1-6	.	TRBD1	TRBV2	TGTGCCAGCAGTGAACTCGCAGGGGGGTCCAATTCACCCCTCCACTTT	CASSELAGGSNSPLHF
TRBJ1-3	once	.	TRBV18	TGTGCCAGCTCACCACTGGCGGACAGAAACTCTGGAAACACCATATATTTT	CASSPLADRNSGNTIYF
TRBJ1-2	.	.	TRBV10-3	TGTGCCATCAGTGAATTGAGACAGGCGGGCTATGGCTACACCTTC	CAISELRQAGYGYTF
TRBJ2-2	.	.	TRBV27	TGTGCCAGCAGTTTAATTTCAGCGGTTTTACTCCCCGGGGAGCTGTTTTTT	CASSLISAVLLPGELFF
TRBJ2-5	.	.	TRBV6-5	TGTGCCAGCAGTTACTCGAGTGGAGAGACCCAGTACTTC	CASSYSSGETQYF
TRBJ1-2	.	.	TRBV30	TGTGCCTGGAGTGGACCCTCAGGGAAAGGGGGCTATGGCTACACCTTC	CAWSGPSGKGGYGYTF
TRBJ1-2	few	TRBD1	TRBV18	TGTGCCAGCTCACCACCGCAGGGGGCGCCGGTCTATGGCTACACCTTC	CASSPPQGAPVYGYTF
TRBJ1-2	few	.	TRBV9	TGTGCCAGCAGCGTGTCGCCAGGGACTTCCTATGGCTACACCTTC	CASSVSPGTSYGYTF
TRBJ2-7	.	.	TRBV7-9	TGTGCCAGCAGCCCAACAGAGGGGGACGAGCAGTACTTC	CASSPTEGDEQYF
TRBJ1-6	.	.	TRBV7-8	TGTGCCAGCAGCCTGGACAATTCACCCCTCCACTTT	CASSLDNSPLHF
TRBJ1-2	.	.	TRBV19	TGTGCCAGTAGTAACCAAGCTACAGCCTTCTATGGCTACACCTTC	CASSNQATAFYGYTF
TRBJ2-3	.	TRBD2	TRBV5-4	TGTGCCAGCAGCTTGGTTAGCGGGGGGCCCACAGATACGCAGTATTTT	CASSLVSGGPTDTQYF
TRBJ2-7	.	TRBD1	TRBV6-5	TGTGCCAGCAGTTCCCGGGACAGAACCTACGAGCAGTACTTC	CASSSRDRTYEQYF
TRBJ2-1	.	.	TRBV10-2	TGCGCCTGTACGAACCCCGCAGGGGCTTTCGTTAATGAGCAGTTCTTC	CACTNPAGAFVNEQFF
TRBJ1-1	.	.	TRBV7-2	TGTGCCAGCAGCTTATACGGGGACGTGAACACTGAAGCTTTCTTT	CASSLYGDVNTEAFF
TRBJ2-5	.	.	TRBV5-1	TGCGCCAGCAGCTTGGCGTCTCGGGGCGTAGGGGAGACCCAGTACTTC	CASSLASRGVGETQYF
TRBJ1-2	once	.	TRBV6-2/TRBV6-3	TGTGCCAGCAGTCCCGCCTATGGCTACACCTTC	CASSPAYGYTF
TRBJ2-5	.	TRBD1	TRBV30	TGTGCCTGGACAGGGGGCGGTGAGACCCAGTACTTC	CAWTGGGETQYF
TRBJ1-2	.	TRBD1	TRBV2	TGTGCCAGCAGTGGCGGACAGGGACCAAACTATGGCTACACCTTC	CASSGGQGPNYGYTF
TRBJ2-1	.	.	TRBV14	TGTGCCAGCAGCCGGTGGGGACAACCAACCTACAATGAGCAGTTCTTC	CASSRWGQPTYNEQFF
TRBJ1-2	.	.	TRBV12-3/TRBV12-4	TGTGCCAGCACCCCCCGGACGGAGTATGGCTACACCTTC	CASTPRTEYGYTF
TRBJ1-2	.	.	TRBV3-1/TRBV3-2	TGTGCCAGCAGCCCCCGATGGGACTATGGCTACACCTTC	CASSPRWDYGYTF
TRBJ2-7	.	.	TRBV10-2	TGCGCCAGCAGTGAGTTGGGGCTAGCGAGAGACGAGCAGTACTTC	CASSELGLARDEQYF
TRBJ1-1	once	.	TRBV18	TGTGCCAGCTCCAAAGGGGGGTATATCACTGAAGCTTTCTTT	CASSKGGYITEAFF
TRBJ1-2	.	.	TRBV3-1/TRBV3-2	TGTGCCAGCAGCCAAGATCATCAGGGGATCGAAAATGGCTACACCTTC	CASSQDHQGIENGYTF
TRBJ1-3	.	.	TRBV18	TGTGCCAGCTCACCCGGTCAGGCGCGGGCCACCATATATTTT	CASSPGQARATIYF
TRBJ1-5	.	TRBD1	TRBV2	TGTGCCAGCAGTGTGGGACAGCAGCGTCAGCCCCAGCATTTT	CASSVGQQRQPQHF
TRBJ2-3	.	TRBD2	TRBV3-1/TRBV3-2	TGTGCCAGCAGCGAGCCTAGCGGGGGGACAGATACGCAGTATTTT	CASSEPSGGTDTQYF
TRBJ1-5	few	.	TRBV6-5	TGTGCCAGCAGTTATGGTGAGGGGGACAATCAGCCCCAGCATTTT	CASSYGEGDNQPQHF
TRBJ2-3	.	.	TRBV10-3	TGTGCCATCAGTGGGGGGGTCAGTTCTAGCACAGATACGCAGTATTTT	CAISGGVSSSTDTQYF
TRBJ2-7	.	.	TRBV4-1	TGCGCCAGCAGCGGGAGGGGGCTGAGCTCCTACGAGCAGTACTTC	CASSGRGLSSYEQYF
TRBJ2-7	.	.	TRBV7-2	TGTGCCAGCAGCTTAGCAGGCGTCTACGAGCAGTACTTC	CASSLAGVYEQYF
TRBJ1-1	few	.	TRBV6-1	TGTGCCAGCAGTGAAGAGCAGTACACTGAAGCTTTCTTT	CASSEEQYTEAFF
TRBJ1-3	.	.	TRBV5-1	TGCGCCAGCACTCGAACATCTGGAAACACCATATATTTT	CASTRTSGNTIYF
TRBJ1-3	.	.	TRBV7-6	TGTGCCAGCAGCTTACCGGGACAAGGCAGGGGAAACACCATATATTTT	CASSLPGQGRGNTIYF